The source of this T cell receptor (beta chain) is a study of beta chain features in type 1 diabetes. Overall study results and limits: Type 1 diabetes patients had moderately but significantly shorter TCRB CDR3s in all four CD4+ subsets. Insertions at VDJ junctions were less frequent in type 1 diabetes patients. These patients also deleted more nucleotides at the same junctions.

This clone was seen only a few times. Antigen: not known. CDR1 and CDR2 from the germline V gene are SGHDN and FVKESK. The CDR3 has 12 residues. V lost 4 bases and J lost 13, with 13 bases in between. Reverse transcribing all isolated RNA meant expressed TCRB transcripts were sequenced. TCRdb's table, derived via immunoSEQ multiplex PCR, lists solely in-frame clones and lacks some. The repertoire has about 650,000 clones, roughly an eighth of them found once; the top ten carry about 0.11%. The sequencing input was naive CD4+ T cells from blood. This TCR derives from a man aged 25-45 years with type 1 diabetes. This chain uses TRBV14 with TRBJ1-4; possible D gene TRBD1, 6 bases. The CDR3 is CASSPTLGALFF. CDR3 DNA sequence: TGTGCCAGCAGCCCGACGTTGGGGGCACTGTTTTTT.